These 15 T cell receptor beta chains share one sample of origin, sequenced in a study of CD8 T cells in ankylosing spondylitis. TCRdb independently ran MiXCR on the 5' RACE reads; one entry per CDR3 protein. The table lists 150,000 to 200,000 distinct CDR3 sequences, around 18% of them singletons. Sequencing was done on a sample of blood, either unsorted or a sorted T cell fraction (not recorded which). The receptors originated from a male donor with ankylosing spondylitis or in good health (not recorded which).

The genes are TRBV3-1 and TRBJ2-5; D not certain. This CDR3 comprises 13 residues. The V end lost 6 bases, the J end lost 4 bases, and 12 bases lay between the germline ends. The germline V gene has CDR1 LGHDT and CDR2 YNNKEL (reference sequence). CDR3 sequence reads: CASSRDPLETQYF. In DNA, the CDR3 is TGTGCCAGCAGTCGAGACCCCCTAGAGACCCAGTACTTC.

The sample holds many counts of this clonotype. The V and J genes are TRBV20-1 and TRBJ2-7, with 7 bases lining up with TRBD2. The CDR3 runs to 15 residues. Germline CDR1 DFQATT, CDR2 SNEGSKA (reference sequence). The trim removed 0 bases at V and 5 bases at J, leaving 10 bases unmatched. The CDR3 DNA sequence: TGCAGTGCTAGAGATGTTGGCGGGAGTTTCAACGAGCAGTACTTC. Translating it yields CSARDVGGSFNEQYF.

A note on this clonotype: Because the CDR3 is missing its conserved closing phenylalanine or tryptophan, this is likely a read error. This sequence joins TRBV29-1 and TRBJ2-1; the D gene is possibly TRBD1 (5 bases). Germline V lookup: CDR1 SQVTM, CDR2 ANQGSEA. This CDR3 is built from 12 residues. V lost 1 base, J lost 6 bases, and 7 bases lay in between. CDR3 protein: CSVEGGGNEQFS. DNA of the CDR3: TGCAGCGTTGAAGGGGGCGGCAATGAGCAGTTCTCC.

V is TRBV28 and J is TRBJ2-7, with a weak D call TRBD1 (5 bases). V was clipped by 5 bases and J by 2 bases, with 13 bases between them. The CDR3 consists of 14 residues. Germline V gene data show CDR1 as MDHEN and CDR2 as SYDVKM. CDR3 sequence (DNA): TGTGCCAGCAGTCCCCGGACACCCCCCTACGAGCAGTACTTC. As protein: CASSPRTPPYEQYF.

The genes are TRBV7-2 and TRBJ2-5, with TRBD1 as a possible D gene (5 bases). V was cut by 1 base and J by 3 bases, with 15 bases left in between. This CDR3 comprises 16 residues. CDR1 is SGHTA and CDR2 is FQGNSA in the germline V gene. The CDR3 DNA is TGTGCCAGCAGCTTAGGGTACAGGCGCGTCGAAGAGACCCAGTACTTC. It yields the protein CASSLGYRRVEETQYF.

This clonotype was found a few times. The chain combines TRBV5-1 with TRBJ2-2, with D tentatively TRBD1 (6 bases). This CDR3 has 15 residues. V dropped 3 bases and J dropped 1 base, with 10 bases sitting between them. Germline-derived CDR1 and CDR2 are SGHRS and YFSETQ. The CDR3, as DNA: TGCGCCAGCAGCTCTACGACAGGGAACACCGGGGAGCTGTTTTTT. Its protein is CASSSTTGNTGELFF.

This clonotype was recorded once. This chain connects TRBV5-1 to TRBJ2-6, with TRBD1 identical over 7 bases. This CDR3 is built from 16 residues. With 3 bases clipped from V and 0 bases from J, the junction kept 3 bases outside the gene matches. Germline V gene data show CDR1 as SGHRS and CDR2 as YFSETQ. The CDR3 loop reads CASSSTGISGANVLTF. CDR3 coding DNA: TGCGCCAGCAGCTCGACAGGGATCTCTGGGGCCAACGTCCTGACTTTC.

This clonotype was detected only a few times. The germline gene is not matched at one end of the junction; a read error may be the cause. This sequence joins TRBV20-1 and TRBJ2-7, with 8 bases that match TRBD1. Germline assignment: CDR1 DFQATT and CDR2 SNEGSKA (reference sequence). The CDR3 consists of 13 residues. Here the CDR3 reads CSARGQGIREQYF. CDR3 nucleotide sequence: TGCAGTGCCAGAGGACAGGGAATAAGGGAGCAGTACTTC.

The chain links TRBV5-1 to TRBJ2-3; maybe TRBD2 (6 bases). This CDR3 has 14 residues. The V gene lost 9 bases and the J gene lost 0 bases, with 14 bases spanning the gap. Germline lookup yields CDR1 SGHRS and CDR2 YFSETQ. CDR3 nucleotide sequence: TGCGCCACCTCTTCCCTAGCGAGCACAGATACGCAGTATTTT. Translating it yields CATSSLASTDTQYF.

The chain recombines TRBV6-5 with TRBJ2-7, with D perhaps being TRBD1 or TRBD2 (5 bases each). Between the trimmed V and J ends, which lost 4 bases and 5 bases, there was a span of 27 bases. Germline V gene lookup returns CDR1 MNHEY and CDR2 SVGAGI. This CDR3 comprises 18 residues. DNA of the CDR3: TGTGCCAGCAGTTTACTGGGGGTCCTTGGGCAGGGAAACGACGAGCAGTACTTC. Translated, it gives CASSLLGVLGQGNDEQYF.

This clonotype was observed at least ten times. V gene TRBV18 combines with J gene TRBJ2-2, with D perhaps TRBD1 or TRBD2 (5 bases each). The V gene's germline CDR1 is KGHSH and CDR2 LQKENI. The CDR3 is 15 residues long. V gave up 3 bases and J gave up 3 bases, with 11 bases separating them. The CDR3 region is CASSPRGDDTGELFF. The CDR3 nucleotides are TGTGCCAGCTCACCGAGGGGCGACGACACCGGGGAGCTGTTTTTT.

This sequence joins TRBV4-1 and TRBJ2-1; no clear D. Germline V gene sequence: CDR1 MGHRA, CDR2 YSYEKL. The CDR3 totals 14 residues. V gave up 3 bases and J gave up 9 bases, with 15 bases separating them. The chain's CDR3 is CASSQQIGGVEQFF. Written as DNA, the CDR3 is TGCGCCAGCAGCCAGCAGATTGGTGGGGTTGAGCAGTTCTTC.

This clonotype has ten or more counts. The chain has TRBV11-3 and TRBJ2-1; 8 nucleotides align to TRBD2. Germline V gene sequence: CDR1 SGHNT, CDR2 YENEEA. This CDR3 is 13 amino acids long. V was clipped by 8 bases and J by 13 bases; unmatched bases: 13. DNA for the CDR3: TGTGCCAGCGCTGACTGGGGGCGGGAGGCCCAGTTCTTC. It translates to CASADWGREAQFF.

At least ten counts were recorded for this clonotype. The chain uses TRBV20-1 and TRBJ2-7; possible D gene TRBD1, 6 bases. CDR3 length equals 13 residues. CDR1 and CDR2 (germline): DFQATT, SNEGSKA (reference sequence). V dropped 6 bases and J dropped 5 bases, with 17 bases sitting between them. The CDR3 loop reads CSAEETGSHEQYF. The CDR3 DNA reads TGCAGTGCAGAGGAAACAGGGTCCCACGAGCAGTACTTC.

The CDR3 reads CASSPKTGDYGYTF. The CDR3 DNA reads TGTGCCAGCAGCCCCAAGACAGGGGACTATGGCTACACCTTC. The chain combines TRBV7-2 with TRBJ1-2; TRBD1 aligns across 8 bases. The CDR3 runs to 14 residues. With 5 bases clipped from V and 3 bases from J, the junction kept 5 bases outside the gene matches. CDR1 is SGHTA and CDR2 is FQGNSA in the germline V gene. Full variable domain (remainder filled in from reference TRBV7-2 and TRBJ1-2): GAGVSQSPSNKVTEKGKDVELRCDPISGHTALYWYRQSLGQGLEFLIYFQGNSAPDKSGLPSDRFSAERTGGSVSTLTIQRTQQEDSAVYLCASSPKTGDYGYTFGSGTRLTVV.